The rows below give T cell receptor beta chains drawn from one sample of a study of shared clonotypes between healthy human individuals. Data came from immunoSEQ multiplex PCR; TCRdb stores just in-frame clones and leaves some out. This sample has over a million clones, with roughly 95% found just once. Sequencing was performed on naive CD4+ T cells sorted from blood. These receptors all come from a man aged 25-45 years in good health. Each CDR3 is given with its conserved first and last residue. D genes are given only for firm matches. A clone size is listed for some rows: how often the clone was seen (once, few, many), or a class if it is expanded.

j_gene,d_gene,abundance,v_gene,CDR3aa,CDR3nt
TRBJ2-7,TRBD1,once,TRBV7-2,CASSLAAAGGTYEQYF,TGTGCCAGCAGCTTAGCGGCCGCAGGGGGCACTTACGAGCAGTACTTC
TRBJ1-2,NA,NA,TRBV9,CASSSPRGRSYGYTF,TGTGCCAGCAGCTCACCCCGCGGGCGGAGCTATGGCTACACCTTC
TRBJ2-7,NA,NA,TRBV10-1,CASSESGPKSYEQYF,TGCGCCAGCTCGGAGTCTGGGCCCAAATCCTACGAGCAGTACTTC
TRBJ2-7,NA,NA,TRBV7-2,CASSPRVGPYEQYF,TGTGCCAGCAGCCCTCGGGTAGGCCCCTACGAGCAGTACTTC
TRBJ2-1,TRBD2,few,TRBV5-4,CASSLGLKRENYEQFF,TGTGCCAGCAGCTTGGGACTCAAGCGGGAGAACTATGAGCAGTTCTTC
TRBJ2-3,NA,NA,TRBV27,CASSLSGKDTQYF,TGTGCCAGCAGTTTATCGGGTAAAGATACGCAGTATTTT
TRBJ2-7,NA,NA,TRBV7-2,CASSLRGREQYF,TGTGCCAGCAGCTTAAGGGGTCGCGAGCAGTACTTC
TRBJ2-7,NA,NA,TRBV2,CASIGGAGPEEQYF,TGTGCCAGCATCGGGGGCGCCGGACCCGAGGAGCAGTACTTC
TRBJ1-5,NA,NA,TRBV2,CASSEHGSGSAQHF,TGTGCCAGCAGTGAACATGGCAGCGGATCGGCCCAGCATTTT
TRBJ2-7,TRBD2,NA,TRBV18,CASSPRTSGTYEQYF,TGTGCCAGCTCACCACGAACTAGCGGGACCTACGAGCAGTACTTC
TRBJ2-7,NA,NA,TRBV15,CATSKGTGNFYEQYF,TGTGCCACCAGCAAAGGGACCGGGAATTTCTACGAGCAGTACTTC
TRBJ2-3,TRBD2,NA,TRBV5-1,CASRLAAITDTQYF,TGCGCCAGCAGACTAGCGGCCATCACAGATACGCAGTATTTT
TRBJ2-1,NA,NA,TRBV28,CASSFRGEQFF,TGTGCCAGCAGTTTTCGAGGGGAGCAGTTCTTC
TRBJ2-2,NA,once,TRBV2,CASSERARGNTGELFF,TGTGCCAGCAGTGAACGGGCCAGGGGAAACACCGGGGAGCTGTTTTTT
TRBJ2-7,TRBD2,NA,TRBV28,CASSLTSGSREQYF,TGTGCCAGCAGTTTAACTAGCGGGAGCCGCGAGCAGTACTTC
TRBJ2-1,TRBD1,NA,TRBV5-4,CASSLPRGQGYNEQFF,TGTGCCAGCAGTCTTCCCCGCGGACAGGGGTACAATGAGCAGTTCTTC
TRBJ2-2,NA,NA,TRBV5-8,CASRRDRALAGVRELFF,TGTGCCAGCCGCCGGGACAGGGCCTTAGCGGGAGTTCGGGAGCTGTTTTTT
TRBJ1-1,TRBD1,NA,TRBV30,CAWGDSFTEAFF,TGTGCCTGGGGGGACAGCTTCACTGAAGCTTTCTTT
TRBJ2-7,TRBD1,NA,TRBV6-1,CASEPGTGSYEQYF,TGTGCCAGCGAGCCCGGGACAGGTAGCTACGAGCAGTACTTC
TRBJ2-1,NA,once,TRBV7-2,CASSPQGRKVGEQFF,TGTGCCAGCAGCCCCCAGGGGAGGAAGGTTGGTGAGCAGTTCTTC
TRBJ2-2,TRBD2,NA,TRBV6-5,CASNKLSSGTGELFF,TGTGCCAGCAACAAACTCAGTAGCGGGACCGGGGAGCTGTTTTTT
TRBJ2-5,TRBD1,NA,TRBV7-9,CASRFSVSGQQETQYF,TGTGCCAGCAGGTTCAGTGTTTCGGGACAGCAAGAGACCCAGTACTTC
TRBJ1-5,TRBD1,NA,TRBV7-2,CASSFDRDQPQHF,TGTGCCAGCAGCTTCGACAGGGATCAGCCCCAGCATTTT
TRBJ1-2,NA,once,TRBV7-3,CASSLEAAHGYTF,TGTGCCAGCAGCTTAGAGGCAGCCCATGGCTACACCTTC
TRBJ1-1,TRBD1,NA,TRBV6-5,CASIPGQQSEAFF,TGTGCCAGCATCCCGGGACAGCAAAGTGAAGCTTTCTTT
TRBJ1-1,NA,NA,TRBV6-5,CASSYLQGSLNTEAFF,TGTGCCAGCAGTTACTTGCAGGGGAGTTTGAACACTGAAGCTTTCTTT